This T cell receptor beta chain was obtained from a study of long-term antiretroviral therapy in people with HIV. The study, taken as a whole, reports: CDR3 lengths in HIV samples spanned a narrower range than controls.

CDR3 length equals 15 residues. Germline V gene lookup returns CDR1 MNHEY and CDR2 SMNVEV (reference sequence). Trimming stripped 1 base from V and 4 bases from J, with 13 bases between. Concerning this clone: The target antigen is unknown.

Specimens held about 0.85-11 million cryopreserved PBMC prior to DNA extraction. Running of the v3.0 immunoSEQ assay took place at survey level. Sequencing used immunoSEQ multiplex PCR; TCRdb keeps in-frame clones, though not all of them. This sample has about 35,000 clones; around 83% occur once, and the top ten carry 6.2%. This specimen consisted of unsorted PBMCs, obtained 1 year after starting antiretroviral therapy. This TCR was recovered from a man younger than 35 with HIV. This rearrangement joins TRBV27 to TRBJ2-5; D gene ambiguous. CDR3 sequence reads: CASSLYGQAGETQYF. The CDR3 nucleotides read TGTGCCAGCAGTTTATATGGGCAGGCAGGAGAGACCCAGTACTTC.